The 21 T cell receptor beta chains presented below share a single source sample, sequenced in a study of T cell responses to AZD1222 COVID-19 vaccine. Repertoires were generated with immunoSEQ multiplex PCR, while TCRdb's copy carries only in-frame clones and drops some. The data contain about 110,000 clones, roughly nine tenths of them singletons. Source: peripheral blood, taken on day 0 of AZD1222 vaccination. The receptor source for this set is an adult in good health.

CDR3 loop: CASTLQGVAGGELFF. The CDR3 region has the DNA TGTGCCAGCACTTTACAGGGGGTAGCTGGCGGGGAGCTGTTTTTT. The chain has TRBV6-5 and TRBJ2-2; 8 nucleotides align to TRBD1. Germline V CDR1 and CDR2: MNHEY, SVGAGI. V shed 7 bases and J 7 bases; nucleotides not matched to a gene: 11. CDR3 size: 15 residues.

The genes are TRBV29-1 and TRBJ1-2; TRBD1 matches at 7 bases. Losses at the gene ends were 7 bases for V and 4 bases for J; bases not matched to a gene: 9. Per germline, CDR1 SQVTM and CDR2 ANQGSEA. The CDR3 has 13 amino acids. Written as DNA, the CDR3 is TGCAGCGGCGGGACAGCCTCTGGCTATGGCTACACCTTC. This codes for CSGGTASGYGYTF.

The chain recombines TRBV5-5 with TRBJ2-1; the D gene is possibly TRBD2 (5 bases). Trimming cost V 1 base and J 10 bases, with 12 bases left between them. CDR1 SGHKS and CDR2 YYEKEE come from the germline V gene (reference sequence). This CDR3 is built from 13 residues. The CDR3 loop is CASSLFEGGEQFF. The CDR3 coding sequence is TGTGCCAGCAGCTTGTTTGAGGGTGGAGAGCAGTTCTTC.

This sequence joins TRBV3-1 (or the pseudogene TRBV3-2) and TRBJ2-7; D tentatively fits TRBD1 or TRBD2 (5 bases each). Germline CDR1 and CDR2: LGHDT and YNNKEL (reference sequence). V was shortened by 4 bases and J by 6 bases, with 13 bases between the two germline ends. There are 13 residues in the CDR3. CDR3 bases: TGTGCCAGCAGCCGATCGGGACCCGGCGAGCAGTACTTC. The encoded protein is CASSRSGPGEQYF.

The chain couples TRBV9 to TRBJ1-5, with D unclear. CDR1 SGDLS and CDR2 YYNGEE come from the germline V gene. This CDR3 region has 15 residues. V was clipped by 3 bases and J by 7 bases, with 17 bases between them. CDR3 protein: CASSATHSKEQPQHF. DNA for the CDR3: TGTGCCAGCAGCGCGACGCACAGCAAGGAGCAGCCCCAGCATTTT.

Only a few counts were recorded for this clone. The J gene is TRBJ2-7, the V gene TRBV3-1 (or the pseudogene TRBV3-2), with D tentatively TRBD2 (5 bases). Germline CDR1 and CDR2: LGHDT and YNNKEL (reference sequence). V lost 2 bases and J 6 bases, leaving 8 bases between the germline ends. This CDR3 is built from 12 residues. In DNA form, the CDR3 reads TGTGCCAGCAGCCAAAGCAGCGGCGAGCAGTACTTC. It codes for CASSQSSGEQYF.

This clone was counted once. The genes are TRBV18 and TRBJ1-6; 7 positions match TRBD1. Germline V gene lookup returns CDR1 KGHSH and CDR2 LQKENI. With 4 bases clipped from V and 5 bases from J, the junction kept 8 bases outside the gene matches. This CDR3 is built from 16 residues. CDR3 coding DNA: TGTGCCAGCTCACGTAACAGGGGAACGGATAATTCACCCCTCCACTTT. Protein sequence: CASSRNRGTDNSPLHF.

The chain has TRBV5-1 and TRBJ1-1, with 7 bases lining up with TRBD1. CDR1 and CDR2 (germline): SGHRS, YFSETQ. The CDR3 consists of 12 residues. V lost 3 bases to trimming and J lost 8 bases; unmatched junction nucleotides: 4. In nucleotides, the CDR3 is TGCGCCAGCAGCTCCGAGGGACAGGAAGCTTTCTTT. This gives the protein CASSSEGQEAFF.

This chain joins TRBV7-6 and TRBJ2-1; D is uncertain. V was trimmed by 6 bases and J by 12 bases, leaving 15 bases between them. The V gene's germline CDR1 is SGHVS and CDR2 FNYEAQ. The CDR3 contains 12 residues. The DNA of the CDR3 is TGTGCCAGCAGTCACGCAGGTGCTGTGCAGTTCTTC. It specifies CASSHAGAVQFF. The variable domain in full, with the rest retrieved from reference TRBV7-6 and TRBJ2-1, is GAGVSQSPRYKVTKRGQDVALRCDPISGHVSLYWYRQALGQGPEFLTYFNYEAQQDKSGLPNDRFSAERPEGSISTLTIQRTEQRDSAMYRCASSHAGAVQFFGPGTRLTVL.

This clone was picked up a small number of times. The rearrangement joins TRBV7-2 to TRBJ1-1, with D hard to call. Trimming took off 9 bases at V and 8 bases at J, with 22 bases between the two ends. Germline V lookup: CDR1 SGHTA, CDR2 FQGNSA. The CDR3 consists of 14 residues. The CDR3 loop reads CARKDGLRTLEAFF. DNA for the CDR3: TGTGCCAGAAAAGACGGACTGAGAACACTCGAAGCTTTCTTT. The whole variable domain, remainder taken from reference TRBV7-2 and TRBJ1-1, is GAGVSQSPSNKVTEKGKDVELRCDPISGHTALYWYRQSLGQGLEFLIYFQGNSAPDKSGLPSDRFSAERTGGSVSTLTIQRTQQEDSAVYLCARKDGLRTLEAFFGQGTRLTVV.

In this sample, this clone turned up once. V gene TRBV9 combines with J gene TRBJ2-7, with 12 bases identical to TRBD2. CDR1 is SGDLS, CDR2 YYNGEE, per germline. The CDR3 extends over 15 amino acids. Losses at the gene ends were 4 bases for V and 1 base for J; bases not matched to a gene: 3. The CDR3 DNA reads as TGTGCCAGCAGCCTCGGACTAGCGGGGTCCTACGAGCAGTACTTC. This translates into CASSLGLAGSYEQYF.

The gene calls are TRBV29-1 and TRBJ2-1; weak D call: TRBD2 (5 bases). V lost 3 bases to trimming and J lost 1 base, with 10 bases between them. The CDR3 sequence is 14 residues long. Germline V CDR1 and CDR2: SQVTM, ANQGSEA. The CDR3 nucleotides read TGCAGCGTTGAGGCTAGCCCGTCCTACAATGAGCAGTTCTTC. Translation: CSVEASPSYNEQFF.

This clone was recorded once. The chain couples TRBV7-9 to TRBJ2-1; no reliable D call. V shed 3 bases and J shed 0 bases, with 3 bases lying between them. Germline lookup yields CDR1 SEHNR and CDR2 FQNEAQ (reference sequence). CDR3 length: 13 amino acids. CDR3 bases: TGTGCCAGCAGCTTGGACTCCTACAATGAGCAGTTCTTC. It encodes CASSLDSYNEQFF.

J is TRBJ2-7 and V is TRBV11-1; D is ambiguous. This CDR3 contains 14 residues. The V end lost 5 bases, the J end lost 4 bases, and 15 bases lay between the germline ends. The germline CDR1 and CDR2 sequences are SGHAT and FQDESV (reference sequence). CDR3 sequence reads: CASSPEGGDYEQYF. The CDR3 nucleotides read TGTGCCAGCAGCCCCGAAGGTGGGGATTACGAGCAGTACTTC.

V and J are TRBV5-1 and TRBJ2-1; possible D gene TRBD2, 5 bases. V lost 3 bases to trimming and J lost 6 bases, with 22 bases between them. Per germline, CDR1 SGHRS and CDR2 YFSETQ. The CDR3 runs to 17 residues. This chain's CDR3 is CASSSLAGELSANEQFF. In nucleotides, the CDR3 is TGCGCCAGCAGCTCCCTGGCCGGGGAGCTCTCGGCCAATGAGCAGTTCTTC.

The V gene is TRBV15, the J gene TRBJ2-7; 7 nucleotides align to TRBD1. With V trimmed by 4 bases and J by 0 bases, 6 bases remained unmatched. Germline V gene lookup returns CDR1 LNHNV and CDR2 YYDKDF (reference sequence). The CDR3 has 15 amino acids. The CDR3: CATSKGQIHSYEQYF. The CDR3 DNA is TGTGCCACCAGCAAGGGACAGATTCACTCCTACGAGCAGTACTTC.

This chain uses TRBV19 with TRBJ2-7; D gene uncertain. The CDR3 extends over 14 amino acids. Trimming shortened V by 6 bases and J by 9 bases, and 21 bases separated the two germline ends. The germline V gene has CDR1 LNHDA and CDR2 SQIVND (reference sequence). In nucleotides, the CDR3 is TGTGCCAGTAGCAAAGGGCTCATCTACGTCGGGCAGTACTTC. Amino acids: CASSKGLIYVGQYF.

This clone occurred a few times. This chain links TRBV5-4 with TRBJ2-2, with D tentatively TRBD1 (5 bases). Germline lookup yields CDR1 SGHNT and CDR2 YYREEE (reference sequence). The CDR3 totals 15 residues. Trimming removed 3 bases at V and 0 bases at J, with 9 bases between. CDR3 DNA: TGTGCCAGCAGCTGGGGCGGAGCGAACACCGGGGAGCTGTTTTTT. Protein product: CASSWGGANTGELFF.

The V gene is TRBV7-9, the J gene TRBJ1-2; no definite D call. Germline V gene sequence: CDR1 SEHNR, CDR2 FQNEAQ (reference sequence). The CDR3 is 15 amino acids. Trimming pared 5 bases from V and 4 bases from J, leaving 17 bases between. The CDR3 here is CASSPLRGNLYGYTF. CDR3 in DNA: TGTGCCAGCAGCCCACTGAGAGGAAACCTCTATGGCTACACCTTC.

CDR3 protein: CASSPSTGTNEKLFF. CDR3 bases: TGTGCCAGCTCACCAAGTACAGGGACTAATGAAAAACTGTTTTTT. The gene calls are TRBV18 and TRBJ1-4; TRBD1 might be the D (6 bases). The germline V gene encodes CDR1 KGHSH and CDR2 LQKENI. The V end was cut by 2 bases, the J end by 2 bases, with 9 bases between. The CDR3 is made up of 15 amino acids.

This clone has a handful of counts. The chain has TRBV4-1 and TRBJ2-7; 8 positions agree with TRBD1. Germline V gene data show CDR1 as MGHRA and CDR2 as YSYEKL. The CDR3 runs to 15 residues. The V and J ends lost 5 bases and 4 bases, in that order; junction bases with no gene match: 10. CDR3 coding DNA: TGCGCCAGCAGCTACGGACAGGGACCCATTTACGAGCAGTACTTC. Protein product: CASSYGQGPIYEQYF.